The 10 T cell receptor beta chains below were found in one sample sequenced in a study of read filtering for tumor transcriptome and immune sequencing. This library used about 360 ng RNA and molecular barcoded adaptors spanning alpha/delta and beta/gamma chains. TCRdb re-called the reads through MiXCR, storing one row per CDR3 protein. Among approximately 58,000 distinct CDR3 sequences listed, 20% to 25% were seen once. Sequencing used a population of CD138-negative cells sorted from bone marrow. The receptors stem from a donor at least 40 years old with multiple myeloma.

This rearrangement joins TRBV18 to TRBJ2-3; 10 nucleotides agree with TRBD2. The CDR3 extends over 16 amino acids. V lost 0 bases and J lost 6; bases outside the gene matches: 6. Germline CDR1 reads KGHSH; CDR2 reads LQKENI. CDR3 sequence reads: CASSPPGLARADTQYF. The DNA for the CDR3 is TGTGCCAGCTCACCACCGGGACTAGCGCGAGCGGATACGCAGTATTTT.

Many counts were recorded for this clonotype. This chain links TRBV10-3 with TRBJ2-7; D not certain. The germline gives CDR1 ENHRY, CDR2 SYGVKD. The CDR3 is made up of 14 amino acids. V gave up 3 bases and J gave up 3 bases, with 12 bases separating them. Written as DNA, the CDR3 is TGTGCCATCAGTGACCCTCCCCTGGGCTACGAGCAGTACTTC. Translating gives CAISDPPLGYEQYF.

At least ten counts were recorded for this clonotype. J is TRBJ2-2 and V is TRBV5-4, with TRBD2 identical over 7 bases. The V segment lost 5 bases and the J segment 3 bases; nucleotides outside the gene matches: 10. The CDR3 length is 16 residues. Germline-derived CDR1 and CDR2 are SGHNT and YYREEE (reference sequence). This chain's CDR3 is CASRAGGSVYTGELFF. The CDR3 DNA follows: TGTGCCAGCAGGGCCGGCGGGAGCGTTTACACCGGGGAGCTGTTTTTT.

In its sample, this clonotype was seen a few times. The V and J genes are TRBV11-2 and TRBJ2-7; D remains unclear. The CDR3 spans 14 residues. Between the trimmed V and J ends, which lost 0 bases and 2 bases, there was a span of 8 bases. CDR1 is SGHAT and CDR2 is FQNNGV in the germline V gene. For the CDR3, the DNA is TGTGCCAGCAGCTTAGAGGGCGGAGCCTACGAGCAGTACTTC. Translated, it gives CASSLEGGAYEQYF.

This clonotype occurred many times. This chain uses TRBV6-4 with TRBJ2-1, with D unresolved. From germline, CDR1 is MRHNA and CDR2 SNTAGT. V lost 1 base and J lost 0, with 10 bases in between. The CDR3 has 16 amino acids. The DNA for the CDR3 is TGTGCCAGCAGTGACTTAGGCAGCAGCTCCTACAATGAGCAGTTCTTC. Its protein product is CASSDLGSSSYNEQFF.

This clonotype was picked up a small number of times. The CDR3 reads CASGQSYEQYF. CDR3 coding DNA: TGTGCCAGCGGACAGTCCTACGAGCAGTACTTC. The chain recombines TRBV27 with TRBJ2-7, with D maybe TRBD1 (6 bases). Germline CDR1 is MNHEY and CDR2 is SMNVEV (reference sequence). V was cut by 8 bases and J by 1 base, with 6 bases left in between. CDR3 length: 11 residues.

This clonotype was seen repeatedly, ten times or more. V gene TRBV20-1 combines with J gene TRBJ2-1; 10 bases are shared with TRBD2. The V gene end was trimmed by 0 bases and the J gene end by 8 bases; junction bases not matched to a gene: 13. The CDR3 contains 17 residues. Germline CDR1 and CDR2: DFQATT and SNEGSKA (reference sequence). The CDR3 spells CSARDLFSSGREDEQFF. The CDR3 DNA sequence: TGCAGTGCTAGAGATCTCTTCTCAAGCGGGAGGGAGGATGAGCAGTTCTTC.

This clonotype was counted many times. The chain has TRBV15 and TRBJ1-4; D is unresolved. The CDR3 runs 15 residues. The germline V gene has CDR1 LNHNV and CDR2 YYDKDF (reference sequence). V lost 1 base to trimming and J lost 0 bases, with 6 bases between them. The CDR3, as DNA: TGTGCCACCAGCAGAGCTATTGCAACTAATGAAAAACTGTTTTTT. Its protein product is CATSRAIATNEKLFF. Drawing the rest from reference TRBV15 and TRBJ1-4, the complete variable domain is DAMVIQNPRYQVTQFGKPVTLSCSQTLNHNVMYWYQQKSSQAPKLLFHYYDKDFNNEADTPDNFQSRRPNTSFCFLDIRSPGLGDTAMYLCATSRAIATNEKLFFGSGTQLSVL.

In the case of this clonotype: Just one base apart from a much larger clone, this may be a read error. The chain has TRBV11-3 and TRBJ1-1, with D uncertain. This CDR3 contains 15 residues. Germline V gives CDR1 SGHNT, CDR2 YENEEA. The V gene lost 2 bases and the J gene lost 1 base, with 11 bases spanning the gap. The CDR3 sequence is CASSLLGGWNTEAFF. CDR3 nucleotides: TGTGCCAGCAGCTTACTGGGAGGGTGGAACACTGAAGCTTTCTTT.

CDR3 amino acids: CASSYGNTQYF. The CDR3 coding sequence is TGTGCCAGCAGTTATGGCAATACGCAGTATTTT. This chain connects TRBV6-5 to TRBJ2-3; no reliable D call. This CDR3 has 11 amino acids. V was shortened by 3 bases and J by 7 bases, with 5 bases between the two germline ends. Germline V gene sequence: CDR1 MNHEY, CDR2 SVGAGI.